Below, 27 T cell receptor beta chains from the same sample are listed, as sequenced in a study of shared clonotypes between healthy human individuals. Method: immunoSEQ multiplex PCR; TCRdb's copy keeps in-frame clones and lacks some. The sample has approximately 1.5 million clones; approximately 98% are singletons. Sequencing was done on a sample of naive CD4+ T cells sorted from blood. Subset specified: CD45RA+ positively selected. The receptors here all came from a man aged 25 to 45 in good health.

The rearrangement links TRBV7-9 to TRBJ2-7; D remains unclear. The germline CDR1 and CDR2 sequences are SEHNR and FQNEAQ (reference sequence). With 5 bases removed from V and 3 bases from J, the gap between germline ends came to 17 bases. The CDR3 is made up of 15 amino acids. The CDR3 DNA reads as TGTGCCAGCAGCCAACCACGGATCACCTACTACGAGCAGTACTTC. This codes for CASSQPRITYYEQYF.

V usage is TRBV5-4 and J usage is TRBJ2-7; either TRBD1 or TRBD2 may supply D (5 bases each). The CDR3 length is 15 residues. Trimming took off 2 bases at V and 3 bases at J, with 15 bases between the two ends. Germline CDR1 and CDR2: SGHNT and YYREEE (reference sequence). The CDR3 region is CASSFMGRPLYEQYF. As DNA, the CDR3 is TGTGCCAGCAGCTTTATGGGACGCCCACTCTACGAGCAGTACTTC.

V is TRBV13 and J is TRBJ1-2; D is unresolved. The V end was cut by 0 bases, the J end by 3 bases, with 8 bases between. The CDR3 consists of 14 residues. Germline CDR1 is PRHDT and CDR2 is FYEKMQ (reference sequence). The CDR3 DNA is TGTGCCAGCAGCTTAGGTTCAGGATACTATGGCTACACCTTC. It encodes CASSLGSGYYGYTF.

This clone came up once. The J gene is TRBJ2-5, the V gene TRBV11-2; 13 bases map to TRBD2. The length of the CDR3 is 17 residues. V lost 3 bases to trimming and J lost 2 bases; unmatched junction nucleotides: 6. The germline CDR1 and CDR2 sequences are SGHAT and FQNNGV. CDR3 loop: CASSFRTSGSWQETQYF. The CDR3 coding sequence is TGTGCCAGCAGCTTTCGGACTAGCGGGAGTTGGCAAGAGACCCAGTACTTC.

This rearrangement joins TRBV4-1 to TRBJ2-7, with TRBD2 matching 8 bases. This CDR3 has 14 residues. Trimming at V came to 1 base and at J to 4 bases, leaving 3 bases not matched to a gene. CDR1 MGHRA and CDR2 YSYEKL come from the germline V gene. The chain's CDR3 is CASSQAGREYEQYF. CDR3 bases: TGCGCCAGCAGCCAAGCCGGGAGGGAATACGAGCAGTACTTC.

This sequence joins TRBV7-2 and TRBJ2-1; D not resolved. CDR3 length: 13 amino acids. V shed 5 bases and J shed 9 bases, with 14 bases lying between them. The germline V gene encodes CDR1 SGHTA and CDR2 FQGNSA. This CDR3 reads CASSPQKSIEQFF. The CDR3 DNA reads as TGTGCCAGCAGCCCCCAGAAGTCCATTGAGCAGTTCTTC. Filled out from reference TRBV7-2 and TRBJ2-1, the complete variable domain reads GAGVSQSPSNKVTEKGKDVELRCDPISGHTALYWYRQSLGQGLEFLIYFQGNSAPDKSGLPSDRFSAERTGGSVSTLTIQRTQQEDSAVYLCASSPQKSIEQFFGPGTRLTVL.

The chain joins TRBV18 to TRBJ2-7; TRBD1 or TRBD2 may be the D gene (5 bases each). CDR3 length: 15 amino acids. The germline gives CDR1 KGHSH, CDR2 LQKENI. Trimming removed 1 base from V and 2 bases from J, with 12 bases in between. The CDR3 loop is CASSPQGPSAYEQYF. CDR3 coding DNA: TGTGCCAGCTCACCACAGGGACCCTCCGCCTACGAGCAGTACTTC.

This clone has just one count. V gene TRBV11-2 combines with J gene TRBJ2-7; no clear D gene. The CDR3 is made up of 12 amino acids. The germline gives CDR1 SGHAT, CDR2 FQNNGV. V was clipped by 3 bases and J by 6 bases, with 9 bases between them. CDR3 bases: TGTGCCAGCAGCTTGTGGCAGAGCGAGCAGTACTTC. Encoded protein: CASSLWQSEQYF.

The chain is built from TRBV4-1 and TRBJ1-3; D unresolved. The CDR3 consists of 15 residues. Trimming pared 1 base from V and 1 base from J, leaving 8 bases between. Germline CDR1 MGHRA, CDR2 YSYEKL. For the CDR3, the DNA is TGCGCCAGCAGCCAAGTCTCCGGGTCTGGAAACACCATATATTTT. Translation: CASSQVSGSGNTIYF.

This clone was picked up a small number of times. The chain combines TRBV10-3 with TRBJ1-5; D unresolved. Trimming took 3 bases from V and 2 from J, leaving 5 bases between them. This CDR3 spans 13 amino acids. Germline V gene lookup returns CDR1 ENHRY and CDR2 SYGVKD. Here the CDR3 DNA reads TGTGCCATCAGTGACAGCGGCAATCAGCCCCAGCATTTT. Its protein product is CAISDSGNQPQHF.

V gene TRBV6-5 combines with J gene TRBJ1-2; the D is unclear. The CDR3 extends over 13 amino acids. CDR1 and CDR2 from the germline V gene are MNHEY and SVGAGI. The V end lost 4 bases, the J end lost 5 bases, and 11 bases lay between the germline ends. As DNA, the CDR3 is TGTGCCAGCAGTTTCTCAGGCTTATATGGCTACACCTTC. Amino acid sequence: CASSFSGLYGYTF.

In the case of this clone: The junction departs from germline at one end; a sequencing error may be responsible. CDR3 bases: TGTGCCAGCACCGATTGGCAGGATCTACAGCCCCAGCATTTT. It yields the protein CASTDWQDLQPQHF. This chain links TRBV5-1 with TRBJ1-5; unclear D gene. The CDR3 consists of 14 residues. Germline lookup yields CDR1 SGHRS and CDR2 YFSETQ.

This clone was seen a single time. The J gene is TRBJ2-7, the V gene TRBV18, with 10 positions matching TRBD2. The junction had 5 bases not matched to a gene; V was cut back by 3 bases and J by 0 bases. The CDR3 spans 16 residues. Germline V gene sequence: CDR1 KGHSH, CDR2 LQKENI. The CDR3 DNA follows: TGTGCCAGCTCACCTGGACTAGCGGTTAGCTCCTACGAGCAGTACTTC. Its translation: CASSPGLAVSSYEQYF.

V and J are TRBV2 and TRBJ2-1; TRBD2 is a possible D gene (6 bases). CDR3 size: 14 residues. CDR1 and CDR2 from the germline V gene are SNHLY and FYNNEI. Between the trimmed V and J ends, which lost 7 bases and 0 bases, there was a span of 10 bases. The CDR3 region is CASTRDFSYNEQFF. CDR3 sequence (DNA): TGTGCCAGCACACGGGACTTCTCCTACAATGAGCAGTTCTTC.

The CDR3 nucleotides read TGTGCCAGTCTCGGCTCGACACCGGGACTAGCGGGAGGAGGCTACGAGCAGTACTTC. This translates into CASLGSTPGLAGGGYEQYF. The rearrangement links TRBV19 to TRBJ2-7, with 15 nucleotides matching TRBD2. CDR1 and CDR2 (germline): LNHDA, SQIVND (reference sequence). The CDR3 runs to 19 residues. The trim removed 8 bases at V and 3 bases at J, leaving 17 bases unmatched.

This chain connects TRBV6-5 to TRBJ1-1, with 10 bases lining up with TRBD1. The V and J ends lost 6 bases and 4 bases, in that order; junction bases with no gene match: 8. The CDR3 covers 15 residues. In germline, CDR1 is MNHEY, CDR2 SVGAGI. The CDR3 sequence: CASSHRQGAGTEAFF. The DNA for the CDR3 is TGTGCCAGCAGCCACCGACAGGGGGCGGGCACTGAAGCTTTCTTT.

This sequence joins TRBV7-9 and TRBJ2-1; D gene uncertain. This CDR3 is 15 amino acids long. Germline V gene data show CDR1 as SEHNR and CDR2 as FQNEAQ (reference sequence). The V end lost 3 bases, the J end lost 3 bases, and 12 bases lay between the germline ends. The DNA of the CDR3 is TGTGCCAGCAGCTTCTACGTTTCCGACTACAATGAGCAGTTCTTC. This translates into CASSFYVSDYNEQFF.

The J gene is TRBJ2-1, the V gene TRBV10-2, with TRBD2 identical over 12 bases. In germline, CDR1 is WSHSY, CDR2 SAAADI. Trimming at V came to 4 bases and at J to 0 bases, leaving 7 bases not matched to a gene. The CDR3 spans 18 residues. CDR3 sequence (DNA): TGCGCCAGCAGTGGGGGACTAGCGGGCCCTATCTCCTACAATGAGCAGTTCTTC. This translates into CASSGGLAGPISYNEQFF.

The gene calls are TRBV6-1 and TRBJ2-7, with TRBD1 identical over 7 bases. V shed 7 bases, J shed 3 bases, and the junction held 9 bases outside the gene matches. The CDR3 sequence is 14 residues long. The V gene's germline CDR1 is MNHNS and CDR2 SASEGT. The CDR3 DNA reads TGTGCCAGCACTAGGGAAGGGACAGACTACGAGCAGTACTTC. As protein: CASTREGTDYEQYF.

The chain employs TRBV7-9 and TRBJ2-7; 10 nucleotides match TRBD2. Germline V gene lookup returns CDR1 SEHNR and CDR2 FQNEAQ (reference sequence). With V trimmed by 1 base and J by 3 bases, 6 bases remained unmatched. The CDR3 is made up of 16 amino acids. The CDR3 DNA reads as TGTGCCAGCAGCTTAGGAGTGGGGACTAGCGTCTACGAGCAGTACTTC. This codes for CASSLGVGTSVYEQYF.

On this clone itself: In the same sample, other DNA sequences code for this CDR3. As DNA, the CDR3 is TGTGCCAGCAGCGTAGCGACGGGAGGGCTGACCGGGGAGCTGTTTTTT. This gives the protein CASSVATGGLTGELFF. The chain couples TRBV9 to TRBJ2-2, with 8 positions matching TRBD2. CDR1 and CDR2 (germline): SGDLS, YYNGEE. The CDR3 loop spans 16 amino acids. Trimming took 0 bases from V and 5 from J; bases not matched to a gene: 6.

The chain joins TRBV28 to TRBJ1-2; D possibly corresponds to TRBD1 (5 bases). Trimming left V 8 bases short and J 5 bases short, with 15 bases between. Germline CDR1 reads MDHEN; CDR2 reads SYDVKM. The CDR3 is 13 amino acids. The CDR3 sequence is CASGGPPRYGYTF. Written as DNA, the CDR3 is TGTGCCAGCGGGGGACCCCCGAGGTATGGCTACACCTTC.

V and J are TRBV15 and TRBJ1-4; 9 nucleotides agree with TRBD1. J was trimmed by 8 bases and V by 1 base; bases with no gene match: 8. Germline V gene sequence: CDR1 LNHNV, CDR2 YYDKDF (reference sequence). CDR3 length equals 16 residues. As DNA, the CDR3 is TGTGCCACCAGCAGAGGCGGGGGACAGGGTAAAGAAAAACTGTTTTTT. This codes for CATSRGGGQGKEKLFF.

The gene calls are TRBV16 and TRBJ2-3; possible D gene TRBD1, 5 bases. Trimming cost V 0 bases and J 5 bases, with 12 bases left between them. CDR1 and CDR2 (germline): KGHSY, FQNENV. The CDR3 length is 15 residues. The CDR3 is CASSQSAGWRDTQYF. The DNA for the CDR3 is TGTGCCAGCAGCCAATCCGCAGGGTGGAGAGATACGCAGTATTTT.

A single count supports this clone. Compared with germline, one end of the junction differs, possibly owing to a read error. This rearrangement joins TRBV4-1 to TRBJ2-1, with no clear D. This CDR3 has 15 amino acids. CDR1 and CDR2 from the germline V gene are MGHRA and YSYEKL. CDR3 DNA sequence: TGCGCCAGCAGCCAAGATCCAACCGCCTATAATGAGCAGTTCTTC. Translated: CASSQDPTAYNEQFF.

V and J are TRBV11-2 and TRBJ2-3; 8 nucleotides align to TRBD2. Germline V lookup: CDR1 SGHAT, CDR2 FQNNGV. There are 15 residues in the CDR3. Losses at the gene ends were 3 bases for V and 4 bases for J; bases not matched to a gene: 6. The CDR3 DNA reads TGTGCCAGCAGCTTGGAGGCGGGAGGTCCAGATACGCAGTATTTT. Translating it yields CASSLEAGGPDTQYF.

This chain connects TRBV9 to TRBJ2-1; D perhaps matches TRBD2 (6 bases). This CDR3 is built from 13 residues. Germline CDR1 and CDR2: SGDLS and YYNGEE. Trimming removed 3 bases at V and 7 bases at J, with 11 bases between. CDR3 region: CASSEVGGNEQFF. The CDR3 DNA is TGTGCCAGCAGCGAGGTGGGGGGAAATGAGCAGTTCTTC.